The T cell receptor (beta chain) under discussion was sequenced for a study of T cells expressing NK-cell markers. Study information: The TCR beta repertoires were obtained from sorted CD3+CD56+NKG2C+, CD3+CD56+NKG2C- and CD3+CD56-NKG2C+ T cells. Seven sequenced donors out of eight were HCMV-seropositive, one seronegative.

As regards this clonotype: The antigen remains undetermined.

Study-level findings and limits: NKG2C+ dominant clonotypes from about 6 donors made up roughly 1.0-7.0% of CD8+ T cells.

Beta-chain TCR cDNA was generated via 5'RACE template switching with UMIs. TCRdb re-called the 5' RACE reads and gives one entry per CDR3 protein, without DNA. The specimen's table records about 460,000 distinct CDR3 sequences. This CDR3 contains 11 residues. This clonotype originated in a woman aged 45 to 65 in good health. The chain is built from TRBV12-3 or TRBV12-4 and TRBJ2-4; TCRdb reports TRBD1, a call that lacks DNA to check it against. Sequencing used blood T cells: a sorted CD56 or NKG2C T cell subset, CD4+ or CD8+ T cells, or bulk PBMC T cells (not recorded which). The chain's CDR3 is CASGTGPIQYF.